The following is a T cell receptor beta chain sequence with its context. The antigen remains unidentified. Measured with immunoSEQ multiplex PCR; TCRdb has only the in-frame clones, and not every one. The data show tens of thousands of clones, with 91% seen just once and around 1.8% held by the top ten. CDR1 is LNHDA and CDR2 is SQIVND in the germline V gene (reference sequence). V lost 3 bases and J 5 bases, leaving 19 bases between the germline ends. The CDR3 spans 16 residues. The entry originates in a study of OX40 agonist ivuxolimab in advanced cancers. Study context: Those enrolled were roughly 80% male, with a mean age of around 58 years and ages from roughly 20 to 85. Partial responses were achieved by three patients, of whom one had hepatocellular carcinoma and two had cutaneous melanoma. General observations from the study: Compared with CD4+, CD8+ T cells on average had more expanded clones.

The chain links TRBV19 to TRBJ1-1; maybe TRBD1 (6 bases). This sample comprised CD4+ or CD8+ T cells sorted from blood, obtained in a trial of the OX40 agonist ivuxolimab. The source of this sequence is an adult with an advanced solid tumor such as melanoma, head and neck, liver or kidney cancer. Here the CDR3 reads CASSMDRGQVRTEAFF. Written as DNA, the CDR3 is TGTGCCAGTAGTATGGACCGGGGGCAGGTGAGGACTGAAGCTTTCTTT.